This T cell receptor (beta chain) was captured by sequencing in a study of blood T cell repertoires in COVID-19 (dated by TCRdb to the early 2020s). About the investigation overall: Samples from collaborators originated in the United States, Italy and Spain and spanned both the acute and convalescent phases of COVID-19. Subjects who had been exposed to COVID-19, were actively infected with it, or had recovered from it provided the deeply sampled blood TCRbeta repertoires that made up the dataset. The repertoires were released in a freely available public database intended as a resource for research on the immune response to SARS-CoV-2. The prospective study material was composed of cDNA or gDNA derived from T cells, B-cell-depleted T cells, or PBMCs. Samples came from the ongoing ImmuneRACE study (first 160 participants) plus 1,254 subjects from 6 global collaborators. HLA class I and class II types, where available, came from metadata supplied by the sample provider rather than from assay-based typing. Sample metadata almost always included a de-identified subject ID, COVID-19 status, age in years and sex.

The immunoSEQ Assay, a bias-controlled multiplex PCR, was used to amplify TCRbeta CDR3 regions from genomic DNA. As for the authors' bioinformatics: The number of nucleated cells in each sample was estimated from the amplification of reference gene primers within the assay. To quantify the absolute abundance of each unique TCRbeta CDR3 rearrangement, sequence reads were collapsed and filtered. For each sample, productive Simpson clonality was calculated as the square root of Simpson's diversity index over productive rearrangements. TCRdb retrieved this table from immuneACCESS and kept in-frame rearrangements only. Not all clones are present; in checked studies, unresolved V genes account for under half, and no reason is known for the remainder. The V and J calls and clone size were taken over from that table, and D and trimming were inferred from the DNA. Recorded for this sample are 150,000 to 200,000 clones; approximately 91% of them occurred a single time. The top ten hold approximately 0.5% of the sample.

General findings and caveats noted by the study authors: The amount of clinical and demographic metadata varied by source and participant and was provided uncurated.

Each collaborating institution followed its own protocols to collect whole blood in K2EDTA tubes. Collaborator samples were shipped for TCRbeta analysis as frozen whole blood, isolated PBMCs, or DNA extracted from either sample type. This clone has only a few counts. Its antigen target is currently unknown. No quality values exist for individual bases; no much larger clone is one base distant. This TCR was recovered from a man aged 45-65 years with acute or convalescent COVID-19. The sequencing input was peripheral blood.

For the CDR3, the sequence is CASSTSTSGSYEQYF. The base sequence is TGTGCTAGCTCTACTTCGACTAGCGGGAGCTACGAGCAGTACTTC. The V and J genes are TRBV12-5 and TRBJ2-7; TRBD2 matches 12 bases in the middle. Its CDR3 holds 15 amino acids, cysteine through phenylalanine. The DNA shown is the 45-base CDR3, in frame from base 1. The germline V and J ends show losses of 9 bases and 3 bases respectively, and no gene match explains 9 bases of the junction. CDR1 and CDR2 (LGHNT, FRNRAP) derive from the germline V gene.